These 21 T cell receptor beta chains were sequenced from one sample in a study of blood T cell repertoires in COVID-19. Assay used: immunoSEQ multiplex PCR; TCRdb lists only in-frame clones, some missing. This sample has about 120,000 clones, with about 80% found just once. Input material: peripheral blood. These receptors all stem from a middle-aged man with active or convalescent COVID-19.

The rearrangement links TRBV7-6 to TRBJ2-5; TRBD2 agrees at 11 bases. The trim removed 3 bases at V and 4 bases at J, leaving 10 bases unmatched. Germline CDR1 SGHVS, CDR2 FNYEAQ. The CDR3 is 17 residues long. CDR3 amino acids: CASSFRHSGGAIETQYF. For the CDR3, the DNA is TGTGCCAGCAGCTTCAGGCATAGCGGGGGGGCGATAGAGACCCAGTACTTC. Filled out from reference TRBV7-6 and TRBJ2-5, the complete variable domain reads GAGVSQSPRYKVTKRGQDVALRCDPISGHVSLYWYRQALGQGPEFLTYFNYEAQQDKSGLPNDRFSAERPEGSISTLTIQRTEQRDSAMYRCASSFRHSGGAIETQYFGPGTRLLVL.

This chain joins TRBV6-5 and TRBJ1-1; no clear D. Trimming left V 5 bases short and J 1 base short, with 5 bases between. There are 12 residues in the CDR3. The germline V gene has CDR1 MNHEY and CDR2 SVGAGI. The CDR3 spells CASSRRNTEAFF. CDR3 nucleotides: TGTGCCAGCAGTCGCAGGAACACTGAAGCTTTCTTT.

This clone was picked up one time. The chain recombines TRBV30 with TRBJ2-1; D remains ambiguous. CDR3 length: 12 amino acids. CDR1 and CDR2 from the germline V gene are GTSNPN and SVGIG (reference sequence). Trimming cost V 0 bases and J 7 bases, with 7 bases left between them. This CDR3 reads CAWSVNRNEQFF. The CDR3 DNA follows: TGTGCCTGGAGTGTAAACCGGAATGAGCAGTTCTTC.

The genes are TRBV11-2 and TRBJ2-3; 7 nucleotides match TRBD2. V lost 0 bases and J lost 3; bases outside the gene matches: 0. The CDR3 is 14 amino acids. Germline V gives CDR1 SGHAT, CDR2 FQNNGV. CDR3 DNA: TGTGCCAGCAGCTTAGAGCGGGGGACAGATACGCAGTATTTT. The encoded protein is CASSLERGTDTQYF.

On this clone: Distinct nucleotide sequences in the sample also encode this CDR3. The chain joins TRBV15 to TRBJ1-1; D is perhaps TRBD1 (5 bases). Between the trimmed V and J ends, which lost 1 base and 1 base, there was a span of 7 bases. The CDR3 consists of 14 residues. Looked up from germline, CDR1 is LNHNV and CDR2 is YYDKDF (reference sequence). For the CDR3, the DNA is TGTGCCACCAGCAGAGGGGGCAAGAACACTGAAGCTTTCTTT. Translating gives CATSRGGKNTEAFF.

The chain combines TRBV30 with TRBJ1-2; D unclear. V lost 2 bases, J lost 8 bases, and 15 bases lay in between. Germline CDR1 is GTSNPN and CDR2 is SVGIG (reference sequence). This CDR3 is built from 13 residues. The CDR3 DNA reads as TGTGCCTGGAGTCTCCAGGTGGCGAAGGGCTACACCTTC. Its translation: CAWSLQVAKGYTF.

The V call is TRBV4-3, the J call TRBJ1-1; D possibly corresponds to TRBD1 (5 bases). The V gene lost 4 bases and the J gene lost 7 bases, with 16 bases spanning the gap. Per germline, CDR1 LGHNA and CDR2 YSLEER. The CDR3 consists of 14 residues. The CDR3 DNA sequence: TGCGCCAGCAGCCGGACCGACAGAGGTTTTGAAGCTTTCTTT. Encoded protein: CASSRTDRGFEAFF.

The gene calls are TRBV30 and TRBJ1-6; 9 nucleotides align to TRBD1. The CDR3 is 14 amino acids. V was pared by 1 base and J by 5 bases, with 0 bases of the junction left unmatched. The germline gives CDR1 GTSNPN, CDR2 SVGIG (reference sequence). The CDR3 bases are TGTGCCTGGAGTGGACAGGGGGATAATTCACCCCTCCACTTT. Its translation is CAWSGQGDNSPLHF.

The chain combines TRBV25-1 with TRBJ2-3; D is unclear. The CDR3 is 13 amino acids. The ends were cut back, 6 bases at V and 1 base at J, with 8 bases in the middle. Per the germline V gene, CDR1 is MGHDK and CDR2 is SYGVNS. CDR3 DNA sequence: TGTGCCAGCAGAAGACAAGGCACAGATACGCAGTATTTT. This encodes CASRRQGTDTQYF. The whole variable domain, filled in from reference TRBV25-1 and TRBJ2-3, reads EADIYQTPRYLVIGTGKKITLECSQTMGHDKMYWYQQDPGMELHLIHYSYGVNSTEKGDLSSESTVSRIRTEHFPLTLESARPSHTSQYLCASRRQGTDTQYFGPGTRLTVL.

V gene TRBV5-4 combines with J gene TRBJ2-5; 12 bases line up with TRBD2. Germline CDR1 SGHNT, CDR2 YYREEE (reference sequence). V shed 3 bases and J 5 bases; nucleotides not matched to a gene: 17. This CDR3 spans 19 amino acids. The CDR3 loop reads CASSSPGLAGDSRGETQYF. CDR3 DNA sequence: TGTGCCAGCAGCTCTCCGGGACTAGCGGGCGACTCCCGGGGTGAGACCCAGTACTTC.

The chain uses TRBV28 and TRBJ1-3, with a tentative D call TRBD1 (6 bases). The CDR3 extends over 19 amino acids. The ends were cut back, 6 bases at V and 0 bases at J, with 24 bases in the middle. Germline CDR1 and CDR2: MDHEN and SYDVKM. The CDR3 DNA reads as TGTGCCAGCAGCCCCCTCCGGACAGAGAACTCTGACTCTGGAAACACCATATATTTT. Translation gives CASSPLRTENSDSGNTIYF.

The chain couples TRBV24-1 to TRBJ2-1; 7 nucleotides align to TRBD2. The CDR3 sequence is 16 residues long. Germline V gives CDR1 KGHDR, CDR2 SFDVKD. V shed 3 bases and J 0 bases; nucleotides not matched to a gene: 4. CDR3 bases: TGTGCCACCAGTGATCCAACTAGCGACTCCTACAATGAGCAGTTCTTC. It yields the protein CATSDPTSDSYNEQFF.

The chain uses TRBV18 and TRBJ1-4; TRBD1 matches at 8 bases. The germline gives CDR1 KGHSH, CDR2 LQKENI. V shed 5 bases and J 5 bases; nucleotides not matched to a gene: 10. The CDR3 is made up of 16 amino acids. In DNA form, the CDR3 reads TGTGCCAGCTCATCTTCTTCCCGGGACAGGAATGAAAAACTGTTTTTT. Translating it yields CASSSSSRDRNEKLFF.

The chain is built from TRBV7-2 and TRBJ1-1; 8 nucleotides match TRBD1. J was trimmed by 4 bases and V by 3 bases; bases with no gene match: 4. CDR3 length: 14 residues. Germline CDR1 and CDR2: SGHTA and FQGNSA. The CDR3 spells CASSFQGAVTEAFF. CDR3 in DNA: TGTGCCAGCAGCTTTCAGGGGGCGGTCACTGAAGCTTTCTTT. The entire variable domain, with the rest obtained from reference TRBV7-2 and TRBJ1-1, is as follows: GAGVSQSPSNKVTEKGKDVELRCDPISGHTALYWYRQSLGQGLEFLIYFQGNSAPDKSGLPSDRFSAERTGGSVSTLTIQRTQQEDSAVYLCASSFQGAVTEAFFGQGTRLTVV.

The rearrangement links TRBV7-3 to TRBJ2-1; tentative D call: TRBD2 (6 bases). Trimming took off 1 base at V and 5 bases at J, with 12 bases between the two ends. Per germline, CDR1 SGHTA and CDR2 FQGTGA. The CDR3 is 15 residues long. This chain's CDR3 is CASSLNGGVNNEQFF. CDR3 DNA: TGTGCCAGCAGCTTAAACGGCGGGGTAAACAATGAGCAGTTCTTC.

V gene TRBV9 combines with J gene TRBJ1-2; 9 bases fit TRBD1. CDR1 SGDLS and CDR2 YYNGEE come from the germline V gene. J gave up 2 bases and V 4 bases, and 9 bases lay outside the gene matches. The CDR3 extends over 16 amino acids. The CDR3 is CASSIGTGKENYGYTF. For the CDR3, the DNA is TGTGCCAGCAGCATTGGGACAGGGAAGGAAAACTATGGCTACACCTTC.

The CDR3: CAWADRDRGTEAFF. The CDR3 DNA sequence: TGTGCCTGGGCCGACCGGGACAGGGGAACTGAAGCTTTCTTT. The rearrangement joins TRBV30 to TRBJ1-1, with TRBD1 matching over 10 bases. V was pared by 5 bases and J by 5 bases, with 8 bases of the junction left unmatched. The CDR3 covers 14 residues. The germline CDR1 and CDR2 sequences are GTSNPN and SVGIG (reference sequence). Full variable domain (remainder filled in from reference TRBV30 and TRBJ1-1): SQTIHQWPATLVQPVGSPLSLECTVEGTSNPNLYWYRQAAGRGLQLLFYSVGIGQISSEVPQNLSASRPQDRQFILSSKKLLLSDSGFYLCAWADRDRGTEAFFGQGTRLTVV.

V is TRBV13 and J is TRBJ1-1; the D gene is possibly TRBD1 (5 bases). The CDR3 consists of 16 residues. Trimming cost V 1 base and J 1 base, with 13 bases left between them. Germline lookup yields CDR1 PRHDT and CDR2 FYEKMQ (reference sequence). The CDR3 region has the DNA TGTGCCAGCAGCTTAGAATTGGAAAGGGGGAACACTGAAGCTTTCTTT. This sequence encodes CASSLELERGNTEAFF. The full variable domain, completed using reference TRBV13 and TRBJ1-1, is AAGVIQSPRHLIKEKRETATLKCYPIPRHDTVYWYQQGPGQDPQFLISFYEKMQSDKGSIPDRFSAQQFSDYHSELNMSSLELGDSALYFCASSLELERGNTEAFFGQGTRLTVV.

This chain uses TRBV28 with TRBJ2-3; D is unresolved. The CDR3 is made up of 12 amino acids. Germline CDR1 and CDR2: MDHEN and SYDVKM. The V and J ends lost 8 bases and 2 bases respectively, with 8 bases between them. The CDR3 nucleotides are TGTGCCAGCGAGCGAAACACAGATACGCAGTATTTT. Its protein product is CASERNTDTQYF.

V usage is TRBV15 and J usage is TRBJ1-6; 7 bases fit TRBD1. This CDR3 is 13 amino acids long. Germline V CDR1 and CDR2: LNHNV, YYDKDF (reference sequence). With 7 bases clipped from V and 11 bases from J, the junction kept 8 bases outside the gene matches. The CDR3 region is CATTSTGTTPLHF. The CDR3 DNA sequence: TGTGCCACCACTTCGACAGGGACGACACCCCTCCACTTT.

The V call is TRBV18, the J call TRBJ2-7, with TRBD1 identical over 7 bases. Germline V gene sequence: CDR1 KGHSH, CDR2 LQKENI. This CDR3 has 13 residues. The V and J ends lost 5 bases and 6 bases, in that order; junction bases with no gene match: 7. CDR3 region: CASSNTGEGEQYF. As DNA, the CDR3 is TGTGCCAGCTCAAACACAGGGGAAGGCGAGCAGTACTTC.